A selection of T cell receptor beta chains follows, all from one sample in a study of a mutant IDH1 vaccine in newly diagnosed glioma. These receptors have no identified antigens. Here immunoSEQ multiplex PCR was the method, and the copy in TCRdb shows in-frame clones only, minus some. The sample records 50,000 to 70,000 clones, around 83% being singletons. Here the sequenced sample was PBMCs, taken from a glioma patient whose treatment included an IDH1 peptide vaccine. The receptors derive from a woman aged 45-59 years with glioma. Each CDR3 is given with its conserved first and last residue. D genes are given only for firm matches. For some rows the clone size is stated as once, few or many, or as a class when expanded; others skip it.

size	J	V	D	DNA	CDR3
-	TRBJ2-5	TRBV12-5	TRBD2	TGTGCTAGTGGCGGGACTAGCGGGAAAGAGACCCAGTACTTC	CASGGTSGKETQYF
-	TRBJ1-5	TRBV5-6	-	TGTGCCAGCAGCGCCGGGCCAGACGGACAGCCCCAGCATTTT	CASSAGPDGQPQHF
-	TRBJ1-4	TRBV28	-	TGTGCCAGCAGCCTGTATGGTAATGAAAAACTGTTTTTT	CASSLYGNEKLFF
-	TRBJ1-5	TRBV15	-	TGTGCCACCAGCAGAGATCCAGGGTCGCATCAGCCCCAGCATTTT	CATSRDPGSHQPQHF
-	TRBJ1-1	TRBV7-8	-	TGTGCCAGCAGCTTATCGGGGAACACTGAAGCTTTCTTT	CASSLSGNTEAFF
-	TRBJ2-7	TRBV7-2	TRBD1	TGTGCCAGCAGCATAGAAGGGACAGGGCCCTACGAGCAGTACTTC	CASSIEGTGPYEQYF
-	TRBJ1-2	TRBV7-9	-	TGTGCCAGCAGCTTAGCCCATAACTATGGCTACACCTTC	CASSLAHNYGYTF
-	TRBJ1-1	TRBV6-5	-	TGTGCCAGCAGTTACGGGGGCCCGGCTGAAGCTTTCTTT	CASSYGGPAEAFF
-	TRBJ1-3	TRBV5-4	-	TGTGCCAGCAGCCTACGGGGGCAGGGGGGAAACACCATATATTTT	CASSLRGQGGNTIYF
-	TRBJ2-5	TRBV9	TRBD2	TGTGCCAGCAGCTCGACTAGCGGGGGGCCGGGGGAGACCCAGTACTTC	CASSSTSGGPGETQYF
-	TRBJ2-3	TRBV4-3	-	TGCGCCAGCAGCCAAGGAGTTTCCGGAACTGGGGATACGCAGTATTTT	CASSQGVSGTGDTQYF
-	TRBJ1-1	TRBV18	-	TGTGCCAGCTCACCGACCCGGGTCAACACTGAAGCTTTCTTT	CASSPTRVNTEAFF
-	TRBJ1-3	TRBV30	-	TGTGCCTGGAATCTTCGGGACATTTCATTCTCTGGAAACACCATATATTTT	CAWNLRDISFSGNTIYF
-	TRBJ2-7	TRBV5-4	-	TGTGCCAGCAGCTTGGATGTCGGGGAGCAGTACTTC	CASSLDVGEQYF
-	TRBJ2-5	TRBV9	TRBD2	TGTGCCAGCAGCGCCACTAGCGGGGGGCGACAAGAGACCCAGTACTTC	CASSATSGGRQETQYF
-	TRBJ2-2	TRBV19	-	TGTGCCAGTAGTATGGTTGGGAACACCGGGGAGCTGTTTTTT	CASSMVGNTGELFF
few	TRBJ1-1	TRBV5-6	-	TGTGCCAGCAGCCTCGACAGGAATGAAGCTTTCTTT	CASSLDRNEAFF
-	TRBJ1-1	TRBV19	-	TGTGCCAGTCTCTCGGGGGGGCAGGGAAGGACTGAAGCTTTCTTT	CASLSGGQGRTEAFF
-	TRBJ2-5	TRBV6-6	-	TGTGCCAGCAGTTACTCGAAGGGAAACGTTGAGACCCAGTACTTC	CASSYSKGNVETQYF
once	TRBJ1-6	TRBV27	-	TGTGCCAGCAGTGTGTCCAGAACCTTTAATTCACCCCTCCACTTT	CASSVSRTFNSPLHF
-	TRBJ1-1	TRBV6-5	-	TGTGCCAGCAGTTACTCAGTTCAAGGGGGAGCTTTCTTT	CASSYSVQGGAFF
once	TRBJ2-5	TRBV6-5	TRBD1	TGTGCCAGCAGTGGCCTAGACAGGGAAGAGACCCAGTACTTC	CASSGLDREETQYF
-	TRBJ2-5	TRBV25-1	-	TGTGCCAGCACGTCGGGGGAGACCCAGTACTTC	CASTSGETQYF
-	TRBJ2-7	TRBV7-2	-	TGTGCCAGCAGCGCCCAGCAAGGCACCGAGCAGTACTTC	CASSAQQGTEQYF
once	TRBJ1-6	TRBV19	TRBD1	TGTGCCAGTAGCGTCCGGGACAGGGGTTCACCCCTCCACTTT	CASSVRDRGSPLHF
-	TRBJ2-2	TRBV27	TRBD1	TGTGCCAGCAGTATGACAGGGATCGGGGAGCTGTTTTTT	CASSMTGIGELFF
-	TRBJ2-1	TRBV2	-	TGTGCCAGCGATAGAGTGGGGCGGGAGCAGTTCTTC	CASDRVGREQFF
-	TRBJ1-1	TRBV28	TRBD1	TGTGCCAGCAGTTATCTACAGGGGGGAGCTTTCTTT	CASSYLQGGAFF
-	TRBJ1-3	TRBV6-5	-	TGTGCCAGCAGTTACTCAGGGTCCTCTGGAAACACCATATATTTT	CASSYSGSSGNTIYF
-	TRBJ1-4	TRBV7-9	-	TGTGCCAGCAGAGGGCAGGGTAATGAAAAACTGTTTTTT	CASRGQGNEKLFF
-	TRBJ2-6	TRBV5-1	-	TGCGCCAGCAGCTCGGCCCAGGGGGGAACTTCTCTCTCTGGGGCCAACGTCCTGACTTTC	CASSSAQGGTSLSGANVLTF
-	TRBJ2-7	TRBV7-9	TRBD1	TGTGCCAGCAGCTTCACCGGGGACAGGGGGCTTGAGCAGTACTTC	CASSFTGDRGLEQYF
once	TRBJ2-3	TRBV5-5	-	TGTGCCAGCAGCTTGAGTAGATACGCAGATACGCAGTATTTT	CASSLSRYADTQYF
-	TRBJ1-1	TRBV9	TRBD1	TGTGCCAGCAGCACCGACAGGGGTGGCACTGAAGCTTTCTTT	CASSTDRGGTEAFF
-	TRBJ1-3	TRBV5-4	-	TGTGCCAGCAGCTTGGCGGGGTCCTCTGGAAACACCATATATTTT	CASSLAGSSGNTIYF
-	TRBJ2-7	TRBV5-1	TRBD1	TGCGCCAGCAGCGTAGACAGGGGATGGGAGCAGTACTTC	CASSVDRGWEQYF
-	TRBJ1-4	TRBV5-1	TRBD1	TGCGCCAGCAGCCCGGGCGGGACAGGGGCCGCTAATGAAAAACTGTTTTTT	CASSPGGTGAANEKLFF
-	TRBJ1-2	TRBV30	-	TGTGCCTGGAGTGTGGGTGGTTACTATGGCTACACCTTC	CAWSVGGYYGYTF
-	TRBJ1-1	TRBV19	-	TGTGCCAGTAGTATAAGAGGTGACCAGCTGAACACTGAAGCTTTCTTT	CASSIRGDQLNTEAFF
-	TRBJ1-1	TRBV6-5	-	TGTGCCAGCAGTTACCGCTACAAAAACACTGAAGCTTTCTTT	CASSYRYKNTEAFF
once	TRBJ2-5	TRBV5-1	TRBD2	TGCGCCAGCAGCTTGGTGGCTAGCGGGCATCCCGGAGAGACCCAGTACTTC	CASSLVASGHPGETQYF
few	TRBJ1-1	TRBV28	-	TGTGCCAGCAGTTTATTACGGATGAACACTGAAGCTTTCTTT	CASSLLRMNTEAFF
-	TRBJ1-2	TRBV4-1	TRBD1	TGCGCCAGCAGCCAAGCGTCGGCGACAGGGATGACGGGCTATGGCTACACCTTC	CASSQASATGMTGYGYTF
-	TRBJ1-1	TRBV10-3	-	TGTGCCACCACGACCGGGACACGGGGCGTGGGCACTGAAGCTTTCTTT	CATTTGTRGVGTEAFF
-	TRBJ2-2	TRBV9	-	TGTGCCAGCAGCGCGATGCCAGGTGCCGATCTAACCGGGGAGCTGTTTTTT	CASSAMPGADLTGELFF
-	TRBJ1-6	TRBV7-2	-	TGTGCCAGCAGCTTAGAGGGCCCGGGCTGGAATTCACCCCTCCACTTT	CASSLEGPGWNSPLHF
-	TRBJ1-5	TRBV7-2	-	TGTGCCAGCAGCTTAAGTTTTGCGGGGAGGATGGATCAGCCCCAGCATTTT	CASSLSFAGRMDQPQHF
-	TRBJ1-1	TRBV11-1	-	TGTGCCAGCAGCTCGGCACTCGGTAGCCGAGCTTTCTTT	CASSSALGSRAFF
few	TRBJ1-3	TRBV7-2	-	TGTGCCAGCAGCCAAGGGGGTCGGGGGGCCCGAAACACCATATATTTT	CASSQGGRGARNTIYF
once	TRBJ1-3	TRBV30	-	TGTGCCTGGAGTTGGGGCTTGGACATTCGCTCTGGAAACACCATATATTTT	CAWSWGLDIRSGNTIYF
-	TRBJ2-7	TRBV5-4	-	TGTGCCTCCGTCGGCCGCTCCTACGAGCAGTACTTC	CASVGRSYEQYF